This T cell receptor (beta chain) was recorded in a study of tumour-infiltrating T cells in Burkitt lymphoma. Across the study: All epidemiological Burkitt lymphoma subtypes were represented in the cohort. Repertoire clonality predicted overall and progression-free survival.

Study outcomes and limitations: Public clonotypes, several, appeared across numerous Burkitt lymphoma patients.

Details on this clone: Its antigen is still unknown.

The germline gives CDR1 SGDLS, CDR2 YYNGEE. The CDR3 has 14 amino acids. The germline V and J ends were trimmed by 3 bases and 6 bases, with 15 bases remaining between them. Clones were sequenced by immunoSEQ multiplex PCR, and TCRdb holds only the in-frame ones, with some missing. The table has fewer than 2,500 clones, roughly 16% seen once. The rearrangement links TRBV9 to TRBJ1-2; D perhaps matches TRBD1 (6 bases). The sample comprised tumor tissue from a relapse. The sequence was collected from a human donor with relapsed Burkitt lymphoma. CDR3 residues: CASSATGADDGYTF. As DNA, the CDR3 is TGTGCCAGCAGCGCGACAGGAGCTGACGATGGCTACACCTTC.